This entry lists 13 T cell receptor beta chains sequenced from one sample in a study of spatial heterogeneity in lung cancer. Regarding the study as a whole: Expanded alpha and beta TCR counts within tumors tracked tumor mutation counts.

Time point reported: sample taken at primary tumor resection. Antigen specificity for these receptors is unknown. TCRdb itself ran the 5' RACE reads through MiXCR, one entry per CDR3 protein. The table records some 7,900 distinct CDR3 sequences, 6% to 7% of them present only once. The source material was lung tumor tissue, sampled at surgery. The source is a female donor with early-stage non-small cell lung cancer.

This clonotype was counted ten times or more. The chain joins TRBV11-2 to TRBJ2-5; TRBD1 aligns across 10 bases. In germline, CDR1 is SGHAT, CDR2 FQNNGV. The ends lost 2 bases at V and 13 bases at J; junction bases unmatched: 13. There are 15 residues in the CDR3. The CDR3, as DNA: TGTGCCAGCAGCTTAACCCGGGGGACAGGGGTAGAGCTGTACTTC. Translation: CASSLTRGTGVELYF.

By its share, this clonotype is medium-sized. The CDR3 sequence: CASSPNQDRTNYGYTF. CDR3 bases: TGTGCCAGCAGCCCAAACCAGGACAGAACAAACTATGGCTACACCTTC. This sequence joins TRBV13 and TRBJ1-2; maybe TRBD1 (6 bases). With 5 bases removed from V and 2 bases from J, the gap between germline ends came to 18 bases. CDR1 is PRHDT and CDR2 is FYEKMQ in the germline V gene (reference sequence). This CDR3 contains 16 residues.

This clonotype rates as large. CDR3 loop: CASSLSGEADTQYF. CDR3 bases: TGTGCCAGCAGTTTGAGCGGGGAGGCAGATACGCAGTATTTT. This chain joins TRBV28 and TRBJ2-3; TRBD2 agrees at 7 bases. This CDR3 has 14 amino acids. Germline V gene data show CDR1 as MDHEN and CDR2 as SYDVKM. V lost 3 bases and J lost 4; bases outside the gene matches: 4.

In its sample, this clonotype was seen many times. The chain employs TRBV28 and TRBJ2-1; 10 nucleotides line up with TRBD2. The CDR3 length is 16 residues. Germline CDR1 and CDR2: MDHEN and SYDVKM. The J segment lost 4 bases and the V segment lost 3 bases, leaving 6 bases of the junction unmatched. The CDR3 loop is CASSFQREGLYNEQFF. CDR3 in DNA: TGTGCCAGCAGTTTCCAGCGGGAGGGCCTTTACAATGAGCAGTTCTTC.

This clonotype is termed medium-sized (0.01 to 0.1%). V usage is TRBV7-8 and J usage is TRBJ2-7; D remains unclear. Deletions cut 0 bases from V and 3 bases from J, with 18 bases between. CDR3 length: 17 amino acids. Per the germline V gene, CDR1 is SGHVS and CDR2 is FQNEAQ. The CDR3 loop reads CASSLARFPLSRYEQYF. The CDR3 bases are TGTGCCAGCAGCTTAGCGCGGTTTCCGCTCAGTCGCTACGAGCAGTACTTC.

This clonotype was detected ten times or more. The chain is built from TRBV4-1 and TRBJ2-1, with TRBD2 identical over 12 bases. The CDR3 is made up of 15 amino acids. The J segment lost 6 bases and the V segment lost 3 bases, leaving 3 bases of the junction unmatched. The germline V gene encodes CDR1 MGHRA and CDR2 YSYEKL. CDR3 in DNA: TGCGCCAGCAGCCAGCTAGCGGGAGGGCCCAATGAGCAGTTCTTC. Encoded protein: CASSQLAGGPNEQFF.

The chain is built from TRBV5-4 and TRBJ2-3, with D hard to call. In germline, CDR1 is SGHNT, CDR2 YYREEE (reference sequence). The CDR3 runs to 16 residues. V lost 0 bases to trimming and J lost 1 base, with 12 bases between them. The DNA of the CDR3 is TGTGCCAGCAGCTTGGCTTCGGACCGAGGCACAGATACGCAGTATTTT. This codes for CASSLASDRGTDTQYF.

This clonotype is deemed medium-sized. A read error may produce the germline difference seen at one junction end. The genes are TRBV28 and TRBJ2-5, with D perhaps matching TRBD2 (5 bases). CDR1 and CDR2 (germline): MDHEN, SYDVKM. This CDR3 comprises 14 residues. CDR3 in DNA: TGTGCCAGCAGGCCCCCCGGGAACCAAGGGACCCAGTACTTC. This translates into CASRPPGNQGTQYF.

This clonotype was detected ten times or more. The chain uses TRBV7-2 and TRBJ1-4; possible D gene TRBD1, 5 bases. CDR1 SGHTA and CDR2 FQGNSA come from the germline V gene. CDR3 length: 15 residues. V lost 5 bases and J 0 bases, leaving 10 bases between the germline ends. Here the CDR3 DNA reads TGTGCCAGCAGCCGAGACAGAGCAACTAATGAAAAACTGTTTTTT. Encoded protein: CASSRDRATNEKLFF.

The sample holds many counts of this clonotype. The J gene is TRBJ2-7, the V gene TRBV20-1, with D possibly TRBD2 on 6 matching bases. The ends were cut back, 0 bases at V and 3 bases at J, with 9 bases in the middle. The CDR3 spans 13 residues. Germline loops: CDR1 DFQATT, CDR2 SNEGSKA (reference sequence). The CDR3 DNA reads TGCAGTGCTAGAGAGGGGGGAGGCTACGAGCAGTACTTC. Its protein is CSAREGGGYEQYF.

This clonotype was recorded at least ten times. The chain links TRBV5-1 to TRBJ2-1; D is undetermined. Germline CDR1 and CDR2: SGHRS and YFSETQ. This CDR3 is 14 amino acids long. The V end lost 0 bases, the J end lost 0 bases, and 4 bases lay between the germline ends. The CDR3 DNA follows: TGCGCCAGCAGCTTGGCGGACTCCTACAATGAGCAGTTCTTC. Translation: CASSLADSYNEQFF. Based on the CDR3 plus reference TRBV5-1 and TRBJ2-1, the full variable domain is KAGVTQTPRYLIKTRGQQVTLSCSPISGHRSVSWYQQTPGQGLQFLFEYFSETQRNKGNFPGRFSGRQFSNSRSEMNVSTLELGDSALYLCASSLADSYNEQFFGPGTRLTVL.

Ten or more counts support this clonotype. This chain links TRBV27 with TRBJ2-7; the match to TRBD1 covers 12 bases. The CDR3 contains 15 residues. The germline CDR1 and CDR2 sequences are MNHEY and SMNVEV (reference sequence). The J segment lost 6 bases and the V segment lost 5 bases, leaving 8 bases of the junction unmatched. The CDR3 coding sequence is TGTGCCAGCAGTAGACACGGGACAGGGGGCTCCGAGCAGTACTTC. Its protein is CASSRHGTGGSEQYF.

This clonotype was seen only a few times. The V and J genes are TRBV28 and TRBJ2-2, with D possibly TRBD2 on 5 matching bases. V was trimmed by 8 bases and J by 2 bases, leaving 15 bases between them. CDR3 length: 15 amino acids. From germline, CDR1 is MDHEN and CDR2 SYDVKM. The DNA of the CDR3 is TGTGCCAGCCAACCCCCGCCGGGAAACACCGGGGAGCTGTTTTTT. Its protein product is CASQPPPGNTGELFF.